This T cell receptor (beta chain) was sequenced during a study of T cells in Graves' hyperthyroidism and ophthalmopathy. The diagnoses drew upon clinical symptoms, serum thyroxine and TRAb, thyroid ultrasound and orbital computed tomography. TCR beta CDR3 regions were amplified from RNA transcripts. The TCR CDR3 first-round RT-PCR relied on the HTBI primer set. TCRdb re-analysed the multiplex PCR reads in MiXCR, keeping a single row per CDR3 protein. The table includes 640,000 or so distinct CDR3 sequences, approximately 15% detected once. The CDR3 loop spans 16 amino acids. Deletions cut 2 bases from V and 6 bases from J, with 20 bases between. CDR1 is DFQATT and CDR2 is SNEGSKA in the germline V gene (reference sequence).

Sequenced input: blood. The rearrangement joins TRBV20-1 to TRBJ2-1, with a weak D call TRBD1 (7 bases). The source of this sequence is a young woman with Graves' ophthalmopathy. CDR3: CSARNPGAGGCNEQFF. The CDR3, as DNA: TGCAGTGCTAGAAACCCCGGCGCAGGGGGGTGCAATGAGCAGTTCTTC.